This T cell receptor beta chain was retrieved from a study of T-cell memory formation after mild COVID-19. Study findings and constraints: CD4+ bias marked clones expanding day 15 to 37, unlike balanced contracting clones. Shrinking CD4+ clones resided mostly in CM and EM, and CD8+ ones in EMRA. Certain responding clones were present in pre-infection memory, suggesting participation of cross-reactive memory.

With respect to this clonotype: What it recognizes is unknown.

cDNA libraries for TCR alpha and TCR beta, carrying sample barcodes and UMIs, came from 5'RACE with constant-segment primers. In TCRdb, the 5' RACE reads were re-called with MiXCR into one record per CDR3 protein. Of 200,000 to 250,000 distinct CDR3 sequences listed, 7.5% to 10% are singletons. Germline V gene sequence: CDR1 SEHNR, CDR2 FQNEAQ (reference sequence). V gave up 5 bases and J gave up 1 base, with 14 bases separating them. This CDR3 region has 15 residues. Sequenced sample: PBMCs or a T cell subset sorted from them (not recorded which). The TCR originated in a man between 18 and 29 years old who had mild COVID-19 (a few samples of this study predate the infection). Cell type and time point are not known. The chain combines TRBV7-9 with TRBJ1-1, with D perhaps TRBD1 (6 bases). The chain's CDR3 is CASSVRQAPNTEAFF. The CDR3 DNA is TGTGCCAGCAGCGTTAGACAGGCCCCGAACACTGAAGCTTTCTTT.